One and the same sample provided the 2 T cell receptor beta chains below, sequenced in a study of T cell clones after liver transplantation (dated by TCRdb to about 2019). The library came from the immunoSEQ multiplex PCR assay. In TCRdb, the immuneACCESS table is reduced to in-frame sequences with V and J assigned. These tables do not hold every clone; where another copy was compared, an unresolved V gene accounts for under half, and the others remain unexplained. For this sample there are some 57,000 clones; more than 70% appear just once. The ten largest account for nearly 10% of the sample. The sequences come from CD4+ T cells from blood, collected at the 22-month timepoint. The origin of the receptors is a human patient who received a liver transplant. It is possible that, after a transplant, some T cells come from the graft donor.

The chain combines TRBV29-1 with TRBJ1-3, with TRBD1 matching 7 bases. Germline CDR1 reads SQVTM; CDR2 reads ANQGSEA. This CDR3 contains 14 residues. The ends lost 5 bases at V and 2 bases at J; junction bases unmatched: 6. The CDR3 DNA sequence: TGCAGCGTTTCAGGGGGTATGGCTGGAAACACCATATATTTT. Protein sequence: CSVSGGMAGNTIYF.

This clone occurred a few times. This sample includes further DNA sequences coding for the same CDR3. V usage is TRBV9 and J usage is TRBJ2-6; 9 bases map to TRBD2. V lost 7 bases and J lost 0; bases outside the gene matches: 2. Germline V lookup: CDR1 SGDLS, CDR2 YYNGEE. CDR3 length: 15 amino acids. CDR3 sequence reads: CASRLADSGANVLTF. The CDR3 DNA reads TGTGCCAGCCGACTAGCGGACTCTGGGGCCAACGTCCTGACTTTC.